Below are 28 T cell receptor beta chains sequenced from a single sample in a study of tumor-infiltrating lymphocytes in localized non-small cell lung cancer. Here immunoSEQ multiplex PCR was the method, and the copy in TCRdb shows in-frame clones only, minus some. The data hold about 12,000 clones, with 76% observed a single time. Input material: uninvolved lung tissue not adjacent to the tumor. These TCRs come from a human donor with non-small cell lung cancer.

CDR3 residues: CSVARGQGADTEAFF. As DNA, the CDR3 is TGCAGCGTTGCGCGTGGACAGGGGGCAGACACTGAAGCTTTCTTT. V and J are TRBV29-1 and TRBJ1-1; the match to TRBD1 covers 11 bases. Germline-derived CDR1 and CDR2 are SQVTM and ANQGSEA. Trimming at V came to 4 bases and at J to 3 bases, leaving 7 bases not matched to a gene. The CDR3 sequence is 15 residues long. The variable domain in full, completed from reference TRBV29-1 and TRBJ1-1, reads SAVISQKPSRDICQRGTSLTIQCQVDSQVTMMFWYRQQPGQSLTLIATANQGSEATYESGFVIDKFPISRPNLTFSTLTVSNMSPEDSSIYLCSVARGQGADTEAFFGQGTRLTVV.

The rearrangement joins TRBV4-3 to TRBJ2-7; D gene ambiguous. Germline V gene sequence: CDR1 LGHNA, CDR2 YSLEER. Between the trimmed V and J ends, which lost 1 base and 0 bases, there was a span of 10 bases. This CDR3 comprises 15 residues. CDR3 in amino acids: CASSQGASSSYEQYF. The CDR3 region has the DNA TGCGCCAGCAGCCAAGGGGCCTCATCCTCCTACGAGCAGTACTTC.

The chain links TRBV6-6 to TRBJ1-2; 9 bases line up with TRBD1. The CDR3 covers 13 residues. Trimming cost V 5 bases and J 4 bases; bases outside gene matches: 2. Germline CDR1 MNHNY, CDR2 SVGAGI (reference sequence). The CDR3 region is CASSHRGLYGYTF. CDR3 nucleotides: TGTGCCAGCAGTCACAGGGGGCTCTATGGCTACACCTTC.

The sample holds a few counts of this clone. The chain links TRBV25-1 to TRBJ2-7; D assignment may be TRBD1 or TRBD2 (5 bases each). This CDR3 comprises 12 residues. Looked up from germline, CDR1 is MGHDK and CDR2 is SYGVNS. V dropped 6 bases and J dropped 6 bases, with 12 bases sitting between them. In nucleotides, the CDR3 is TGTGCCAGCAGCTGGGTCGGGGCCGAGCAGTACTTC. This codes for CASSWVGAEQYF.

The DNA for the CDR3 is TGTGCCAGCAGAGGGCAGGCGAGCTCCTACGAGCAGTACTTC. It translates to CASRGQASSYEQYF. V usage is TRBV27 and J usage is TRBJ2-7; D is undetermined. CDR1 and CDR2 (germline): MNHEY, SMNVEV (reference sequence). There are 14 residues in the CDR3. Between the trimmed V and J ends, which lost 6 bases and 0 bases, there was a span of 12 bases.

About this clone itself: The limits of the CDR3 on the DNA are not certain, so only TCRdb's listed CDR3 is given. J is TRBJ1-1 and V is TRBV5-1; the table's TRBD1 call for D was not verified on the DNA. Ends included, the CDR3 has 13 residues. Germline loops: CDR1 SGHRS, CDR2 YFSETQ. The CDR3 is CASSFGQGTDGFF.

The chain links TRBV7-2 to TRBJ1-1; 7 nucleotides align to TRBD1. V shed 5 bases, J shed 11 bases, and the junction held 11 bases outside the gene matches. The CDR3 is made up of 13 amino acids. The germline CDR1 and CDR2 sequences are SGHTA and FQGNSA. Here the CDR3 DNA reads TGTGCCAGCAGCGCGAACCGACAGGGTATGGCTTTCTTT. It translates to CASSANRQGMAFF.

The chain links TRBV9 to TRBJ2-3; D might be TRBD1 or TRBD2, each matching 6 bases. The CDR3 totals 13 residues. The germline CDR1 and CDR2 sequences are SGDLS and YYNGEE. V was pared by 0 bases and J by 14 bases, with 16 bases between. CDR3 nucleotide sequence: TGTGCCAGCAGCGTAGAAGGGGGGACCTACGTGTATTTT. Protein product: CASSVEGGTYVYF. Filled out from reference TRBV9 and TRBJ2-3, the complete variable domain reads DSGVTQTPKHLITATGQRVTLRCSPRSGDLSVYWYQQSLDQGLQFLIQYYNGEERAKGNILERFSAQQFPDLHSELNLSSLELGDSALYFCASSVEGGTYVYFGPGTRLTVL.

The chain employs TRBV25-1 and TRBJ1-4, with 7 bases identical to TRBD1. The germline V gene encodes CDR1 MGHDK and CDR2 SYGVNS. The CDR3 covers 15 residues. V shed 3 bases, J shed 7 bases, and the junction held 8 bases outside the gene matches. In DNA, the CDR3 is TGTGCCAGCAGTGATTCGGGGACAGATGCTGAAAAACTGTTTTTT. It encodes CASSDSGTDAEKLFF.

This clone appeared a few times. The chain carries TRBV6-5 and TRBJ2-3; D is ambiguous. This CDR3 contains 15 residues. The germline gives CDR1 MNHEY, CDR2 SVGAGI. Trimming cost V 6 bases and J 6 bases, with 19 bases left between them. In DNA form, the CDR3 reads TGTGCCAGCAGCATTACGGGTGGCGTTCGGGATACGCAGTATTTT. Encoded protein: CASSITGGVRDTQYF.

A few counts support this clone. The V gene is TRBV7-2, the J gene TRBJ1-1; D unresolved. V lost 5 bases and J 3 bases, leaving 10 bases between the germline ends. Germline V gene lookup returns CDR1 SGHTA and CDR2 FQGNSA. CDR3 length: 13 residues. The CDR3 DNA reads as TGTGCCAGCAGCGCTTCACAGCACACTGAAGCTTTCTTT. It specifies CASSASQHTEAFF.

The V gene is TRBV6-6, the J gene TRBJ1-5; D gene unclear. V was pared by 6 bases and J by 0 bases, with 12 bases between. This CDR3 spans 15 amino acids. The germline gives CDR1 MNHNY, CDR2 SVGAGI (reference sequence). Here the CDR3 DNA reads TGTGCCAGCAGCCCGACATTAGGTAGCAATCAGCCCCAGCATTTT. Amino acid sequence: CASSPTLGSNQPQHF.

The chain recombines TRBV11-1 with TRBJ1-6, with D perhaps matching TRBD1 (6 bases). CDR3 length: 16 residues. Trimming cost V 3 bases and J 10 bases, with 19 bases left between them. CDR1 is SGHAT and CDR2 is FQDESV in the germline V gene (reference sequence). The CDR3 bases are TGTGCCAGCAGCTTCGGCTGGGCGGGACACCCGTCACCCCTCCACTTT. Translated: CASSFGWAGHPSPLHF. The variable domain in full, with the rest retrieved from reference TRBV11-1 and TRBJ1-6, is EAEVAQSPRYKITEKSQAVAFWCDPISGHATLYWYRQILGQGPELLVQFQDESVVDDSQLPKDRFSAERLKGVDSTLKIQPAELGDSAMYLCASSFGWAGHPSPLHFGNGTRLTVT.

The chain is built from TRBV27 and TRBJ1-1; D uncertain. V was pared by 4 bases and J by 5 bases, with 17 bases between. CDR1 is MNHEY and CDR2 is SMNVEV in the germline V gene (reference sequence). The length of the CDR3 is 15 residues. The CDR3, as DNA: TGTGCCAGCAGTTCCCTCACCGCTGTCTCAACTGAAGCTTTCTTT. It translates to CASSSLTAVSTEAFF.

V and J are TRBV27 and TRBJ2-3; either TRBD1 or TRBD2 may fit D (5 bases each). There are 14 residues in the CDR3. The V end lost 8 bases, the J end lost 2 bases, and 14 bases lay between the germline ends. Germline-derived CDR1 and CDR2 are MNHEY and SMNVEV (reference sequence). DNA of the CDR3: TGTGCCAGCGCCTGGGCAGGGACCACAGATACGCAGTATTTT. This codes for CASAWAGTTDTQYF.

This clone was seen a few times. This chain connects TRBV19 to TRBJ1-5; possible D gene TRBD1, 5 bases. Germline V gene data show CDR1 as LNHDA and CDR2 as SQIVND (reference sequence). The CDR3 spans 14 residues. V was trimmed by 6 bases and J by 1 base, leaving 10 bases between them. CDR3 loop: CASRGSGSNQPQHF. In nucleotides, the CDR3 is TGTGCCAGTAGGGGGTCAGGGAGCAATCAGCCCCAGCATTTT.

This rearrangement joins TRBV7-6 to TRBJ2-3; 7 positions match TRBD1. There are 16 residues in the CDR3. The germline V gene has CDR1 SGHVS and CDR2 FNYEAQ. V dropped 0 bases and J dropped 0; count of bases not matched to a gene: 3. CDR3 sequence (DNA): TGTGCCAGCAGCTTAGCGGTCAGGGGGAGCACAGATACGCAGTATTTT. The encoded protein is CASSLAVRGSTDTQYF.

The chain recombines TRBV30 with TRBJ1-3; D uncertain. V lost 4 bases to trimming and J lost 2 bases, with 6 bases between them. The CDR3 extends over 12 amino acids. CDR1 is GTSNPN, CDR2 SVGIG, per germline (reference sequence). The CDR3 sequence: CAWKKAGNTIYF. CDR3 DNA: TGTGCCTGGAAAAAAGCTGGAAACACCATATATTTT.

The gene calls are TRBV10-3 and TRBJ2-2; TRBD1 matches at 10 bases. With 11 bases clipped from V and 7 bases from J, the junction kept 10 bases outside the gene matches. The CDR3 length is 14 residues. The V gene's germline CDR1 is ENHRY and CDR2 SYGVKD. The CDR3 nucleotides are TGTGCCGCCCGGGACAGGGGTAATATCGGGGAGCTGTTTTTT. Residues: CAARDRGNIGELFF.

This chain joins TRBV19 and TRBJ2-2; D perhaps matches TRBD1 (5 bases). Germline CDR1 is LNHDA and CDR2 is SQIVND (reference sequence). Trimming took 11 bases from V and 8 from J, leaving 15 bases between them. The CDR3 runs to 12 residues. CDR3 DNA sequence: TGTGCCGTTAGTACAGGTGCTGGGGAGCTGTTTTTT. Its protein is CAVSTGAGELFF.

The chain employs TRBV29-1 and TRBJ2-1; 11 bases are shared with TRBD2. Germline CDR1 is SQVTM and CDR2 is ANQGSEA. The length of the CDR3 is 15 residues. With V trimmed by 3 bases and J by 5 bases, 6 bases remained unmatched. This chain's CDR3 is CSVEKIAGGNNEQFF. The CDR3 DNA reads as TGCAGCGTTGAGAAGATAGCGGGAGGGAACAATGAGCAGTTCTTC.

The table lists this clone with a few counts. This chain links TRBV18 with TRBJ2-2; weak D call: TRBD1 (6 bases). Trimming left V 0 bases short and J 7 bases short, with 9 bases between. The CDR3 runs to 14 residues. Germline lookup yields CDR1 KGHSH and CDR2 LQKENI. CDR3 sequence (DNA): TGTGCCAGCTCACCACCTAACAGGGTCGGGGAGCTGTTTTTT. It yields the protein CASSPPNRVGELFF.

The rearrangement uses TRBV15 and TRBJ2-1; 13 nucleotides agree with TRBD2. CDR1 is LNHNV, CDR2 YYDKDF, per germline (reference sequence). The CDR3 spans 15 residues. V lost 5 bases to trimming and J lost 7 bases; unmatched junction nucleotides: 5. The CDR3 bases are TGTGCCACCAGCTGGACTAGCGGGAGTTATAATGAGCAGTTCTTC. It translates to CATSWTSGSYNEQFF.

The chain recombines TRBV9 with TRBJ2-7, with D perhaps being TRBD1 or TRBD2 (5 bases each). The V gene's germline CDR1 is SGDLS and CDR2 YYNGEE. This CDR3 is built from 14 residues. With 1 base removed from V and 1 base from J, the gap between germline ends came to 9 bases. The CDR3 region has the DNA TGTGCCAGCAGCGTAACCGGGGCGTCCTACGAGCAGTACTTC. Translation: CASSVTGASYEQYF.

The chain combines TRBV9 with TRBJ2-2; D ambiguous. This CDR3 contains 16 residues. V lost 2 bases to trimming and J lost 0 bases, with 11 bases between them. Germline CDR1 and CDR2: SGDLS and YYNGEE. The CDR3 DNA reads as TGTGCCAGCAGCGTGTACAGTCCTACGAACACCGGGGAGCTGTTTTTT. Amino acids: CASSVYSPTNTGELFF. The full variable domain, completed using reference TRBV9 and TRBJ2-2, is DSGVTQTPKHLITATGQRVTLRCSPRSGDLSVYWYQQSLDQGLQFLIQYYNGEERAKGNILERFSAQQFPDLHSELNLSSLELGDSALYFCASSVYSPTNTGELFFGEGSRLTVL.

The chain has TRBV29-1 and TRBJ2-5; D is undetermined. This CDR3 is 12 amino acids long. Germline V gene sequence: CDR1 SQVTM, CDR2 ANQGSEA. Between the trimmed V and J ends, which lost 8 bases and 3 bases, there was a span of 13 bases. The CDR3 DNA follows: TGCAGCTTAACGGGTGGGGAAGAGACCCAGTACTTC. Protein sequence: CSLTGGEETQYF.

This chain connects TRBV6-5 to TRBJ2-3, with TRBD2 matching 12 bases. Germline CDR1 reads MNHEY; CDR2 reads SVGAGI. V gave up 8 bases and J gave up 0 bases; unmatched junction bases: 0. The CDR3 is 14 amino acids. The CDR3 region is CASGLAGSTDTQYF. The CDR3 bases are TGTGCCAGCGGACTAGCGGGAAGCACAGATACGCAGTATTTT.

The rearrangement links TRBV2 to TRBJ2-1, with 10 nucleotides matching TRBD2. The CDR3 consists of 15 residues. Germline-derived CDR1 and CDR2 are SNHLY and FYNNEI. Trimming took 6 bases from V and 7 from J; bases not matched to a gene: 9. Written as DNA, the CDR3 is TGTGCCAGCAGGTGGCTAGCGGGAGTGGCGAATGAGCAGTTCTTC. It translates to CASRWLAGVANEQFF.